This TCR beta chain came from a study of blood T cells in healthy people across ages. Germline V gene lookup returns CDR1 MGHRA and CDR2 YSYEKL. This CDR3 comprises 13 residues. V lost 0 bases and J lost 11, with 13 bases in between. A sample-barcoded 5' primer and a J-beta primer mix were used in a second PCR of about 6 to 11 cycles. One entry per CDR3 protein results from TCRdb running MiXCR on the 5' RACE reads. The table has 750,000 to 850,000 distinct CDR3 sequences, roughly 25% seen once; the top ten hold approximately 4%. The same data also contributed to another study, on T cells of mothers and their children. From that study: The TCR beta CDR3 read count exceeded 9 million for each mother and was about 3 million for each child.

This TCR derives from a boy aged 5-17 years in good health. The chain has TRBV4-1 and TRBJ2-5; D gene uncertain. Sequencing was performed on blood. CDR3 DNA sequence: TGCGCCAGCAGCCAAGATAGTTCCGTGGAGCAGTACTTC. This sequence encodes CASSQDSSVEQYF.